These 10 T cell receptor beta chains came from one sample sequenced in a study of PD-L1 blockade in urothelial cancer. Sequencing was performed with immunoSEQ multiplex PCR; in TCRdb, only in-frame clones are kept and a portion is missing. The data hold some 42,000 clones, with more than 75% observed a single time. Sample: PBMCs, taken around atezolizumab (anti-PD-L1) treatment. The receptors were sampled from a man aged 65-85 years with urothelial cancer.

The chain carries TRBV2 and TRBJ1-1, with a possible D match to TRBD1 (6 bases). Trimming stripped 5 bases from V and 5 bases from J, with 12 bases between. The CDR3 has 13 amino acids. From germline, CDR1 is SNHLY and CDR2 FYNNEI. The chain's CDR3 is CASSFGGSTEAFF. Here the CDR3 DNA reads TGTGCCAGCAGTTTTGGGGGCAGTACTGAAGCTTTCTTT.

The V and J genes are TRBV19 and TRBJ1-1; 10 nucleotides line up with TRBD1. The V gene end was trimmed by 4 bases and the J gene end by 6 bases; junction bases not matched to a gene: 2. Germline values: CDR1 LNHDA, CDR2 SQIVND (reference sequence). This CDR3 has 13 residues. CDR3 bases: TGTGCCAGTAGTACCGGACAGGGGGCTGAAGCTTTCTTT. Its translation: CASSTGQGAEAFF. Drawing the rest from reference TRBV19 and TRBJ1-1, the complete variable domain is DGGITQSPKYLFRKEGQNVTLSCEQNLNHDAMYWYRQDPGQGLRLIYYSQIVNDFQKGDIAEGYSVSREKKESFPLTVTSAQKNPTAFYLCASSTGQGAEAFFGQGTRLTVV.

The rearrangement links TRBV5-1 to TRBJ1-2, with 8 bases matching TRBD1. After removal of 4 bases from V and 5 bases from J, the junction contained 10 bases not matched to a gene. This CDR3 is 15 amino acids long. CDR1 and CDR2 from the germline V gene are SGHRS and YFSETQ. The CDR3 here is CASSLQTGEGYGYTF. The CDR3 DNA is TGCGCCAGCAGCCTACAGACAGGGGAAGGTTATGGCTACACCTTC.

This chain links TRBV9 with TRBJ1-2; D unresolved. This CDR3 has 13 residues. The V gene lost 4 bases and the J gene lost 3 bases, with 10 bases spanning the gap. Germline values: CDR1 SGDLS, CDR2 YYNGEE. For the CDR3, the DNA is TGTGCCAGCAGCACCCATCGGGACTATGGCTACACCTTC. Translating it yields CASSTHRDYGYTF. The variable domain in full, with the rest retrieved from reference TRBV9 and TRBJ1-2, is DSGVTQTPKHLITATGQRVTLRCSPRSGDLSVYWYQQSLDQGLQFLIQYYNGEERAKGNILERFSAQQFPDLHSELNLSSLELGDSALYFCASSTHRDYGYTFGSGTRLTVV.

The chain combines TRBV14 with TRBJ2-3; D remains ambiguous. Germline assignment: CDR1 SGHDN and CDR2 FVKESK. CDR3 length: 14 residues. The V and J ends lost 0 bases and 4 bases respectively, with 8 bases between them. CDR3 coding DNA: TGTGCCAGCAGCCAAGAACTATGGTCAGATACGCAGTATTTT. Translating gives CASSQELWSDTQYF.

The J gene is TRBJ1-5, the V gene TRBV28; the match to TRBD1 covers 10 bases. CDR1 and CDR2 from the germline V gene are MDHEN and SYDVKM. The ends lost 4 bases at V and 7 bases at J; junction bases unmatched: 7. CDR3 length: 15 residues. This CDR3 is CASSSQTGGGQPQHF. CDR3 DNA sequence: TGTGCCAGCAGTTCACAGACAGGGGGCGGACAGCCCCAGCATTTT. Full variable domain (outside the CDR3, taken from reference TRBV28 and TRBJ1-5): DVKVTQSSRYLVKRTGEKVFLECVQDMDHENMFWYRQDPGLGLRLIYFSYDVKMKEKGDIPEGYSVSREKKERFSLILESASTNQTSMYLCASSSQTGGGQPQHFGDGTRLSIL.

The CDR3 spells CASSLGTPNEKLFF. The CDR3, as DNA: TGTGCCAGCAGTTTAGGCACCCCGAATGAAAAACTGTTTTTT. The V gene is TRBV28, the J gene TRBJ1-4; D not resolved. This CDR3 contains 14 residues. Germline V lookup: CDR1 MDHEN, CDR2 SYDVKM. Trimming cost V 2 bases and J 5 bases, with 9 bases left between them.

The chain carries TRBV7-9 and TRBJ1-2; D might be TRBD1 (6 bases). V lost 4 bases, J lost 14 bases, and 20 bases lay in between. The V gene's germline CDR1 is SEHNR and CDR2 FQNEAQ (reference sequence). The CDR3 totals 13 residues. The CDR3 coding sequence is TGTGCCAGCAGCTCGAATGGGGGCACAAAGGGGACCTTC. This sequence encodes CASSSNGGTKGTF.

The rearrangement links TRBV28 to TRBJ1-5; 7 nucleotides align to TRBD1. The CDR3 is made up of 15 amino acids. The germline V gene encodes CDR1 MDHEN and CDR2 SYDVKM. V dropped 6 bases and J dropped 3; count of bases not matched to a gene: 8. CDR3 sequence reads: CASRGATGPNQPQHF. In DNA, the CDR3 is TGTGCCAGCAGGGGAGCGACAGGGCCCAATCAGCCCCAGCATTTT. Filled out from reference TRBV28 and TRBJ1-5, the complete variable domain reads DVKVTQSSRYLVKRTGEKVFLECVQDMDHENMFWYRQDPGLGLRLIYFSYDVKMKEKGDIPEGYSVSREKKERFSLILESASTNQTSMYLCASRGATGPNQPQHFGDGTRLSIL.

The chain is built from TRBV7-3 and TRBJ2-1; 9 bases map to TRBD2. Germline values: CDR1 SGHTA, CDR2 FQGTGA. The CDR3 length is 15 residues. Trimming cost V 5 bases and J 4 bases; bases outside gene matches: 6. CDR3 residues: CASSPSGRSYNEQFF. In DNA form, the CDR3 reads TGTGCCAGCAGCCCAAGCGGGAGGTCATACAATGAGCAGTTCTTC.